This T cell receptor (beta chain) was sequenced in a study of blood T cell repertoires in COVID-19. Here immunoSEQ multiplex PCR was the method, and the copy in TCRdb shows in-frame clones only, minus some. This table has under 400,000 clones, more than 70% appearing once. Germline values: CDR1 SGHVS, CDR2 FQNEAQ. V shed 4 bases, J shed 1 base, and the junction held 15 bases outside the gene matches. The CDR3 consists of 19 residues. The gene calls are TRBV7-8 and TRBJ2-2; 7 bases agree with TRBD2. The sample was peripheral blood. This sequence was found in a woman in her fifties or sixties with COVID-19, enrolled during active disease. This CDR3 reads CASSSLRMWGGRNTGELFF. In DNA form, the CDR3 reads TGTGCCAGCAGCTCCCTGAGAATGTGGGGGGGACGGAACACCGGGGAGCTGTTTTTT.